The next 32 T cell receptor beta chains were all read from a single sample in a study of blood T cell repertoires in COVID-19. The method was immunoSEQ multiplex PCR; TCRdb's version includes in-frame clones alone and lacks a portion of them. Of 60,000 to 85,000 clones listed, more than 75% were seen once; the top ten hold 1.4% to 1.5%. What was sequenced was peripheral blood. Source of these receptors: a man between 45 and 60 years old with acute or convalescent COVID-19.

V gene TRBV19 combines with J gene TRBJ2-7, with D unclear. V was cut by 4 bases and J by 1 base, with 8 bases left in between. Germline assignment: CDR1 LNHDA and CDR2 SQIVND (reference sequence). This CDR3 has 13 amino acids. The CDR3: CASSTQVSYEQYF. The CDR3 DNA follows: TGTGCCAGTAGTACCCAGGTGTCCTACGAGCAGTACTTC.

CDR3 in DNA: TGTGCCAGCAGTTATCGAGGGGGGAACACTGAAGCTTTCTTT. Translation: CASSYRGGNTEAFF. The chain uses TRBV6-2 or TRBV6-3 and TRBJ1-1; D might be TRBD1 (6 bases). This CDR3 region has 14 residues. Germline V gene sequence: CDR1 MNHEY, CDR2 SVGEGT. The V end was cut by 3 bases, the J end by 1 base, with 9 bases between.

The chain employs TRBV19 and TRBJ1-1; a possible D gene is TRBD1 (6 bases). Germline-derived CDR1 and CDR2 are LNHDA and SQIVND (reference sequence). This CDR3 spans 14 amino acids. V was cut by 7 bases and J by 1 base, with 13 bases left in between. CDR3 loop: CASNAQGTNTEAFF. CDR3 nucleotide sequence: TGTGCCAGTAACGCGCAGGGGACGAACACTGAAGCTTTCTTT.

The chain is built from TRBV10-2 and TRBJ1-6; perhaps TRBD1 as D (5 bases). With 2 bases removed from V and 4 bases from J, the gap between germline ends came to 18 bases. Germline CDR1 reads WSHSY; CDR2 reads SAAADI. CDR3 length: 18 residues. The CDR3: CASSEPLGGYYYNSPLHF. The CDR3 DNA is TGCGCCAGCAGTGAGCCCTTGGGGGGGTATTATTATAATTCACCCCTCCACTTT.

The DNA for the CDR3 is TGTGCCATCAGTGAGTCACTGGACTCTTTTGGAGGCTACACCTTC. The encoded protein is CAISESLDSFGGYTF. The J gene is TRBJ1-2, the V gene TRBV10-3; D not certain. The CDR3 totals 15 residues. The V gene's germline CDR1 is ENHRY and CDR2 SYGVKD. V was pared by 0 bases and J by 8 bases, with 16 bases between.

The CDR3 bases are TGCGCCAGCAGGTCCCTCCAGGGTCGCGGCACTGAAGCTTTCTTT. Amino acid sequence: CASRSLQGRGTEAFF. The chain carries TRBV5-1 and TRBJ1-1, with D possibly TRBD1 on 5 matching bases. Per the germline V gene, CDR1 is SGHRS and CDR2 is YFSETQ. V was pared by 5 bases and J by 4 bases, with 18 bases between. CDR3 length equals 15 residues. Full variable domain (outside the CDR3, taken from reference TRBV5-1 and TRBJ1-1): KAGVTQTPRYLIKTRGQQVTLSCSPISGHRSVSWYQQTPGQGLQFLFEYFSETQRNKGNFPGRFSGRQFSNSRSEMNVSTLELGDSALYLCASRSLQGRGTEAFFGQGTRLTVV.

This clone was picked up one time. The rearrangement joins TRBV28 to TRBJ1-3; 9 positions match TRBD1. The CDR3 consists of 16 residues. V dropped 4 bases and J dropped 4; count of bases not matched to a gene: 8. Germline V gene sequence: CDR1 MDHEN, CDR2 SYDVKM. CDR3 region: CASSWTGAFDGNTIYF. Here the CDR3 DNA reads TGTGCCAGCAGTTGGACAGGGGCGTTCGACGGAAACACCATATATTTT.

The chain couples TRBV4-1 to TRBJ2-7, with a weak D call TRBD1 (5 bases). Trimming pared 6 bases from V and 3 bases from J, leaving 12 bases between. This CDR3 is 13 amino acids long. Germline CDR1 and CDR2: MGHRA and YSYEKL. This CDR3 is CASSLGPNYEQYF. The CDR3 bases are TGCGCCAGCAGTTTGGGGCCCAACTACGAGCAGTACTTC.

The CDR3 nucleotides read TGTGCCAGCAGTTTAGCGGGGGCGAACCCGAACACCGGGGAGCTGTTTTTT. Translating it yields CASSLAGANPNTGELFF. The genes are TRBV28 and TRBJ2-2; perhaps TRBD2 as D (7 bases). Trimming removed 2 bases from V and 0 bases from J, with 13 bases in between. CDR3 length: 17 residues. Germline V lookup: CDR1 MDHEN, CDR2 SYDVKM.

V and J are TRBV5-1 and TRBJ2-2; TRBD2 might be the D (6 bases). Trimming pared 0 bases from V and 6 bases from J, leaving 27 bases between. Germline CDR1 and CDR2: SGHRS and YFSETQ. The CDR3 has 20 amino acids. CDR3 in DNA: TGCGCCAGCAGCTTGGAACGGGGGTCGGTGACTCCAGAACCACCCGGGGAGCTGTTTTTT. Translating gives CASSLERGSVTPEPPGELFF.

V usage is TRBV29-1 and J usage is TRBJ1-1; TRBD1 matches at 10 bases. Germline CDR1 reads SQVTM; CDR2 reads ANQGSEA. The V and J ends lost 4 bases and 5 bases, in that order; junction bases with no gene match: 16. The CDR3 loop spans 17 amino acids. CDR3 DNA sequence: TGCAGCGTTGCACCGGGACAGGGGCTCATCCGAGGAACTGAAGCTTTCTTT. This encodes CSVAPGQGLIRGTEAFF.

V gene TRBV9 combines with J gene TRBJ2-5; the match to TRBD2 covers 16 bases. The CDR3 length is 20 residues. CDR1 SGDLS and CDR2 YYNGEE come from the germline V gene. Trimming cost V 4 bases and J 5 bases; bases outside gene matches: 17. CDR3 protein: CASSKGTSGGARVSRETQYF. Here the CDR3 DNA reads TGTGCCAGCAGCAAAGGGACTAGCGGGGGGGCCAGGGTGTCGAGGGAGACCCAGTACTTC.

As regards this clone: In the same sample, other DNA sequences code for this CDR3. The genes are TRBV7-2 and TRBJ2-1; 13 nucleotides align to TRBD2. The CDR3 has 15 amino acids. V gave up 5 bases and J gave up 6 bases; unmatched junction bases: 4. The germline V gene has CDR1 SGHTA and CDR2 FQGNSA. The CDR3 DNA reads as TGTGCCAGCAGCCCCCGACTAGCGGGGGGCAATGAGCAGTTCTTC. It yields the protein CASSPRLAGGNEQFF. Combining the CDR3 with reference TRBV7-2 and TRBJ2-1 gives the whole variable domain GAGVSQSPSNKVTEKGKDVELRCDPISGHTALYWYRQSLGQGLEFLIYFQGNSAPDKSGLPSDRFSAERTGGSVSTLTIQRTQQEDSAVYLCASSPRLAGGNEQFFGPGTRLTVL.

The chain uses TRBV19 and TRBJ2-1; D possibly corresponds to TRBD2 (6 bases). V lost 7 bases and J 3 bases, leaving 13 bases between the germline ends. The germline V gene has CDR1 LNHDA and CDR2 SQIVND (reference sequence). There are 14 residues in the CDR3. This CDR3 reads CASKWASVYNEQFF. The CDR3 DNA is TGTGCCAGTAAATGGGCTAGCGTCTACAATGAGCAGTTCTTC.

CDR3: CASSSGTGPDTQYF. DNA for the CDR3: TGTGCCAGTAGTAGCGGGACAGGGCCAGATACGCAGTATTTT. The chain uses TRBV19 and TRBJ2-3, with 9 bases fitting TRBD1. The V and J ends lost 4 bases and 4 bases, in that order; junction bases with no gene match: 3. Looked up from germline, CDR1 is LNHDA and CDR2 is SQIVND (reference sequence). CDR3 length: 14 residues.

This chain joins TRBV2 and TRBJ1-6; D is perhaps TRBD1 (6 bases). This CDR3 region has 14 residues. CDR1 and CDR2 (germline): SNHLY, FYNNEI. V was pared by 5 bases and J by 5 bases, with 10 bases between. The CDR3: CASSTRGDNSPLHF. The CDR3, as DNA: TGTGCCAGCAGTACCAGGGGAGATAATTCACCCCTCCACTTT.

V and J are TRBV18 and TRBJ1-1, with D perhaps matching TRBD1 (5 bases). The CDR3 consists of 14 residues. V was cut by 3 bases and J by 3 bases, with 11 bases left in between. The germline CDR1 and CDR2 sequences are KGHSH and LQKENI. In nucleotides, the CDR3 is TGTGCCAGCTCACCTCAGGGAATGGACACTGAAGCTTTCTTT. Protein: CASSPQGMDTEAFF.

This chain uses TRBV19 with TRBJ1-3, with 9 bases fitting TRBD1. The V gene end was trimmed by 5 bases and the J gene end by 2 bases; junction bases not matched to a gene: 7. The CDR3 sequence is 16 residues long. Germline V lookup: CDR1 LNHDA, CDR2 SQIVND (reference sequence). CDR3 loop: CASSPGTGKPGNTIYF. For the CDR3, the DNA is TGTGCCAGTAGTCCTGGGACAGGGAAGCCTGGAAACACCATATATTTT.

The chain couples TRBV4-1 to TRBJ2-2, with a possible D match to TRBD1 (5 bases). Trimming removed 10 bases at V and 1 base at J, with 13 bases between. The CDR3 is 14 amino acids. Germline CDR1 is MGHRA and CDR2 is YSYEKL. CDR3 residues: CATSPGQNTGELFF. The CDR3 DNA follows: TGCGCCACTTCGCCTGGACAGAACACCGGGGAGCTGTTTTTT.

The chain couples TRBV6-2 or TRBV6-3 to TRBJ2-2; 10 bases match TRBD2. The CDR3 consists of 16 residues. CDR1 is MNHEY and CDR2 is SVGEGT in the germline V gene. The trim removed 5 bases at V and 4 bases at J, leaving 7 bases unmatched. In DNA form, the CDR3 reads TGTGCCAGCAGTCAGAGCGGGGGGGCATTCACCGGGGAGCTGTTTTTT. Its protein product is CASSQSGGAFTGELFF.

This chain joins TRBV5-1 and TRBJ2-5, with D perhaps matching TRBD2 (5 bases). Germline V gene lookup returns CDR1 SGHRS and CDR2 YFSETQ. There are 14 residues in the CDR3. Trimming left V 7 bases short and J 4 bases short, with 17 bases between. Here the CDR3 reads CASGFNPGTETQYF. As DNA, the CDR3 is TGCGCCAGCGGATTTAACCCGGGAACAGAGACCCAGTACTTC.

The CDR3 DNA is TGTGCCAGCAGCTACGAACGCGGGGGATACAATGAGCAGTTCTTC. Protein: CASSYERGGYNEQFF. V gene TRBV11-3 combines with J gene TRBJ2-1; 7 bases are a match to TRBD2. The junction had 7 bases not matched to a gene; V was cut back by 4 bases and J by 4 bases. Germline V gene data show CDR1 as SGHNT and CDR2 as YENEEA. There are 15 residues in the CDR3.

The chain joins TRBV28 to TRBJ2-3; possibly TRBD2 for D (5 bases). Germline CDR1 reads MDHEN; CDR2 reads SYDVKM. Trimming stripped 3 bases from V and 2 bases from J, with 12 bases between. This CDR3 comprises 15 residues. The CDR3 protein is CASSFSGIVTDTQYF. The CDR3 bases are TGTGCCAGCAGTTTCTCCGGGATAGTCACAGATACGCAGTATTTT.

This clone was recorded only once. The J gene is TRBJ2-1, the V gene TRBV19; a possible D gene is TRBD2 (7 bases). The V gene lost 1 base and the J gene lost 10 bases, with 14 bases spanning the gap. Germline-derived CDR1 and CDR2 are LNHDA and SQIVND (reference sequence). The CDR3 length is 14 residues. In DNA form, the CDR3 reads TGTGCCAGTAGTATAGTAGGGGGAGGGCGGGAGCAGTTCTTC. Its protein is CASSIVGGGREQFF.

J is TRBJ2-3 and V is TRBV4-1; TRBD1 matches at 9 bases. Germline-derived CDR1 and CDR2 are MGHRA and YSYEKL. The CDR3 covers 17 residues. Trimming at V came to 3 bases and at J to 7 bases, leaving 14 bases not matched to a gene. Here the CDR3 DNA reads TGCGCCAGCAGCCAGGTTCCGGGACAGGGAGGATTTAATACGCAGTATTTT. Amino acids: CASSQVPGQGGFNTQYF.

CDR3: CASSFRGVEQYF. For the CDR3, the DNA is TGTGCCAGCAGCTTTCGGGGGGTCGAGCAGTACTTC. The chain uses TRBV11-1 and TRBJ2-7; TRBD2 matches at 7 bases. The germline V gene encodes CDR1 SGHAT and CDR2 FQDESV (reference sequence). Losses at the gene ends were 3 bases for V and 6 bases for J; bases not matched to a gene: 2. CDR3 size: 12 residues.

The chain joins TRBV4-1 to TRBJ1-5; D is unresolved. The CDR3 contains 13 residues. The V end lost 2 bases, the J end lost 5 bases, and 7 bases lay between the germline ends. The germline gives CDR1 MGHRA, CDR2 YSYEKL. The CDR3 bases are TGCGCCAGCAGCCAACTACTTTATCAGCCCCAGCATTTT. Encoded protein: CASSQLLYQPQHF.

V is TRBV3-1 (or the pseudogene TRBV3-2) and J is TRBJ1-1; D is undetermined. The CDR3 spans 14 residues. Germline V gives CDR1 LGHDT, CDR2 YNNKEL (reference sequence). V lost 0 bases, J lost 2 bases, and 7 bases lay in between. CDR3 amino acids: CASSQDGPNTEAFF. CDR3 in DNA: TGTGCCAGCAGCCAAGATGGGCCCAACACTGAAGCTTTCTTT.

CDR3 sequence reads: CASSEAPVGSGFTDTQYF. The CDR3 nucleotides read TGTGCCAGCAGTGAAGCGCCGGTGGGTTCAGGATTCACAGATACGCAGTATTTT. The chain has TRBV2 and TRBJ2-3; no reliable D call. Trimming removed 0 bases at V and 2 bases at J, with 18 bases between. This CDR3 has 18 amino acids. Germline CDR1 and CDR2: SNHLY and FYNNEI.

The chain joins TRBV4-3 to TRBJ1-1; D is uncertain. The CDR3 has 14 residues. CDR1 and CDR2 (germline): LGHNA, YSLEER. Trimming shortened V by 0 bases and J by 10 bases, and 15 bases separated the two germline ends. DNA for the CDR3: TGCGCCAGCAGCCAAGAACCCGGACTCCCGGGAGCTTTCTTT. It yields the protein CASSQEPGLPGAFF.

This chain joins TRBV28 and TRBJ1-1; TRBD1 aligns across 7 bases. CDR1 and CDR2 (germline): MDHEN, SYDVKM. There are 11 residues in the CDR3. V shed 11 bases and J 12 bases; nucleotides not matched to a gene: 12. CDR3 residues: CASTETGRSFF. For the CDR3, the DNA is TGTGCCTCTACCGAGACAGGGCGGTCTTTCTTT.

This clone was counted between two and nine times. In nucleotides, the CDR3 is TGTGCCAGCAGCCGGACAGGGGGCGCCCAGCAGCCCCAGCATTTT. Protein sequence: CASSRTGGAQQPQHF. The rearrangement joins TRBV7-9 to TRBJ1-5, with TRBD1 matching over 11 bases. The V segment lost 5 bases and the J segment 7 bases; nucleotides outside the gene matches: 7. The CDR3 consists of 15 residues. The germline CDR1 and CDR2 sequences are SEHNR and FQNEAQ (reference sequence).